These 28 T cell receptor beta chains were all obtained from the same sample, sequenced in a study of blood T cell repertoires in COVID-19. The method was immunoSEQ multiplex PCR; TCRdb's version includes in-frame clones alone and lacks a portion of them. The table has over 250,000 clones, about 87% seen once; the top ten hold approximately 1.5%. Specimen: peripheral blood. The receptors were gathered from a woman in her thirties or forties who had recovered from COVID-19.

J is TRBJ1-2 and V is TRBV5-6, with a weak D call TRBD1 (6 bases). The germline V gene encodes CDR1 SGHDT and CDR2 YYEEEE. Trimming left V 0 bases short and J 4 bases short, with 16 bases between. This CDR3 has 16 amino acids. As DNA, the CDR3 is TGTGCCAGCAGCTTGGGACAGGAAGGACTCATCTATGGCTACACCTTC. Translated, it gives CASSLGQEGLIYGYTF.

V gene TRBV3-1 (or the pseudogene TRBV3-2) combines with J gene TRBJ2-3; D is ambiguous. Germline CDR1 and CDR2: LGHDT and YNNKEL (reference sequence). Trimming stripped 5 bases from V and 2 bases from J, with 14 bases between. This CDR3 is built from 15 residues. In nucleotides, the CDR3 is TGTGCCAGCAGCTTCTATGCAATGCCCACAGATACGCAGTATTTT. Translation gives CASSFYAMPTDTQYF.

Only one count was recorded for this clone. CDR3 sequence (DNA): TGTGCCAGCAGTTACTCTGAGGGTTCCAACTATGGCTACACCTTC. This sequence encodes CASSYSEGSNYGYTF. The chain uses TRBV6-5 and TRBJ1-2, with D unresolved. Trimming took 0 bases from V and 2 from J, leaving 10 bases between them. CDR1 is MNHEY, CDR2 SVGAGI, per germline. The CDR3 has 15 amino acids.

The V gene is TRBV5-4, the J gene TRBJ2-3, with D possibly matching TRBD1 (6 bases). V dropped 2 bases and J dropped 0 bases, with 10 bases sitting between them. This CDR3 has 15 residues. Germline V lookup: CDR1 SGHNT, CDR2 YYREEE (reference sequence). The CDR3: CASSFRTASTDTQYF. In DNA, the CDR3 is TGTGCCAGCAGCTTCCGGACAGCTAGCACAGATACGCAGTATTTT.

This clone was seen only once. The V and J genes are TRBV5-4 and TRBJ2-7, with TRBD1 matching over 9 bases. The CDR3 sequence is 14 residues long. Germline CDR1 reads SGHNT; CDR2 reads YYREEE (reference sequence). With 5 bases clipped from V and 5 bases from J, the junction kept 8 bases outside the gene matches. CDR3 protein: CASRMGQGPNEQYF. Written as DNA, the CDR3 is TGTGCCAGCAGGATGGGACAGGGACCTAACGAGCAGTACTTC.

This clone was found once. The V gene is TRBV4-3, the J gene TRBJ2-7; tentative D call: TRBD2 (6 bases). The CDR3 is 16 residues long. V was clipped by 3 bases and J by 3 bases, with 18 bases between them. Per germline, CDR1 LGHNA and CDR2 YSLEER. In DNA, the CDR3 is TGCGCCAGCAGCCAGGATGAGTGGGGAGGCCGCTACGAGCAGTACTTC. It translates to CASSQDEWGGRYEQYF.

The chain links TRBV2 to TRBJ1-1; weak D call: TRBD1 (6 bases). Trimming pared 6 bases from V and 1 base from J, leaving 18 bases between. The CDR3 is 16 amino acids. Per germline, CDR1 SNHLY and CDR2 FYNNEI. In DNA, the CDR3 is TGTGCCAGCAGACACAGGGTAGTAATGACGAACACTGAAGCTTTCTTT. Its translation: CASRHRVVMTNTEAFF.

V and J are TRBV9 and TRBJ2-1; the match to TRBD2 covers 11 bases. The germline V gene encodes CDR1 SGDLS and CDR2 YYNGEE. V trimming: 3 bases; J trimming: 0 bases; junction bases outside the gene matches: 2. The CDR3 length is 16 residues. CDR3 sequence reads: CASSALAGGSYNEQFF. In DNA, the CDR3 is TGTGCCAGCAGCGCCCTAGCGGGGGGCTCCTACAATGAGCAGTTCTTC.

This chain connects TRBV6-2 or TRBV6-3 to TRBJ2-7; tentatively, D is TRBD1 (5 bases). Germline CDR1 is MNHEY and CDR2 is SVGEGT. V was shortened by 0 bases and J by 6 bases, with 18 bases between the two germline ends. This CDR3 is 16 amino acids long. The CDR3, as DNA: TGTGCCAGCAGTTACTCGGCCAGGGTAATTTCTCCCGAGCAGTACTTC. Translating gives CASSYSARVISPEQYF.

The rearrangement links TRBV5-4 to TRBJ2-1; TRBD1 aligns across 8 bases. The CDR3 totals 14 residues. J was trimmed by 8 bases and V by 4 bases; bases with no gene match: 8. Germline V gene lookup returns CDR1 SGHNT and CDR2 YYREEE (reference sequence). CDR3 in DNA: TGTGCCAGCAGCCGAGAATCAGGGGGCGATGAGCAGTTCTTC. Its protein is CASSRESGGDEQFF.

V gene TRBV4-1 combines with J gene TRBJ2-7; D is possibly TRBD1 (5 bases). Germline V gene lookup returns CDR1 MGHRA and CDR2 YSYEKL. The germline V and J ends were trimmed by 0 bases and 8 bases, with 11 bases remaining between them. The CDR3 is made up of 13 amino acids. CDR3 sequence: CASSQEQGIKQYF. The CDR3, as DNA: TGCGCCAGCAGCCAAGAGCAGGGCATCAAGCAGTACTTC.

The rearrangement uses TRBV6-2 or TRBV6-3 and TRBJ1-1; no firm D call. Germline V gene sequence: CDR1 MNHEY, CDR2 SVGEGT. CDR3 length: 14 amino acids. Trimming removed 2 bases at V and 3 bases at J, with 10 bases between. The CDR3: CASSYAEGDTEAFF. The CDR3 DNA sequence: TGTGCCAGCAGTTACGCGGAGGGTGACACTGAAGCTTTCTTT.

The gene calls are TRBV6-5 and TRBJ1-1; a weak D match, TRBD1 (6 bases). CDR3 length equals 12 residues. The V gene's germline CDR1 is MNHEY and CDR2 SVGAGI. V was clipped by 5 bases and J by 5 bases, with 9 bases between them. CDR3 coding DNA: TGTGCCAGCAGTCCAGGGGAGACTGAAGCTTTCTTT. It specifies CASSPGETEAFF.

CDR3 nucleotide sequence: TGCGCCAGCAGCTCTCAGGGGAGCACTGAAGCTTTCTTT. It is translated as CASSSQGSTEAFF. The chain carries TRBV5-1 and TRBJ1-1, with D perhaps TRBD1 (6 bases). The CDR3 consists of 13 residues. V gave up 3 bases and J gave up 4 bases, with 10 bases separating them. Germline lookup yields CDR1 SGHRS and CDR2 YFSETQ.

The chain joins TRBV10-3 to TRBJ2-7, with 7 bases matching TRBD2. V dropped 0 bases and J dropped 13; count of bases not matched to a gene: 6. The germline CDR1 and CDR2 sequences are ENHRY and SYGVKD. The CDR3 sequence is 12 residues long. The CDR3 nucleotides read TGTGCCATCAGTGAGTCGGGGGGGTTGAATTACTTC. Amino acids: CAISESGGLNYF.

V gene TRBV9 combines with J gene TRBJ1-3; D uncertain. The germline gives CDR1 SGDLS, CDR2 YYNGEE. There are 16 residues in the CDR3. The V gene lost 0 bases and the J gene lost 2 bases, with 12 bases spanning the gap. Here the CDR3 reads CASSVDEARTGNTIYF. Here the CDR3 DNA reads TGTGCCAGCAGCGTAGACGAGGCCCGCACTGGAAACACCATATATTTT.

DNA for the CDR3: TGTGCCAGCGGCGGGAGGGTTCAAGGAGATACGCAGTATTTT. Translating gives CASGGRVQGDTQYF. The chain recombines TRBV2 with TRBJ2-3; TRBD2 aligns across 9 bases. Germline CDR1 is SNHLY and CDR2 is FYNNEI. V shed 8 bases and J 5 bases; nucleotides not matched to a gene: 8. The length of the CDR3 is 14 residues.

CDR3 amino acids: CASSIRASGGNTGELFF. The CDR3, as DNA: TGTGCCAGTAGTATCAGGGCTAGCGGGGGGAACACCGGGGAGCTGTTTTTT. V gene TRBV19 combines with J gene TRBJ2-2; 10 nucleotides line up with TRBD2. The germline gives CDR1 LNHDA, CDR2 SQIVND (reference sequence). V was pared by 3 bases and J by 1 base, with 5 bases of the junction left unmatched. The CDR3 consists of 17 residues.

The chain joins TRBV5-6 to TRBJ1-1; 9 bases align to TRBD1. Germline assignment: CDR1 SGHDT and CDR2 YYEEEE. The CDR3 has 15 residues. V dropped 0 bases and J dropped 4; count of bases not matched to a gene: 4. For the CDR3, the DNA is TGTGCCAGCAGCTTGGCCGGGACAGGGCTCACTGAAGCTTTCTTT. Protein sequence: CASSLAGTGLTEAFF. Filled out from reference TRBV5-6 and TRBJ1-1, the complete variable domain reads DAGVTQSPTHLIKTRGQQVTLRCSPKSGHDTVSWYQQALGQGPQFIFQYYEEEERQRGNFPDRFSGHQFPNYSSELNVNALLLGDSALYLCASSLAGTGLTEAFFGQGTRLTVV.

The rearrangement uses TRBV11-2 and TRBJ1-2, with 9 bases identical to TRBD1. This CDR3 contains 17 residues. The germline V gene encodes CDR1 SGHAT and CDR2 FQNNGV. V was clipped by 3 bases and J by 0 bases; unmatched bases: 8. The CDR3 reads CASSFGQGKTSNYGYTF. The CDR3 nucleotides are TGTGCCAGCAGCTTCGGACAGGGGAAGACGTCTAACTATGGCTACACCTTC.

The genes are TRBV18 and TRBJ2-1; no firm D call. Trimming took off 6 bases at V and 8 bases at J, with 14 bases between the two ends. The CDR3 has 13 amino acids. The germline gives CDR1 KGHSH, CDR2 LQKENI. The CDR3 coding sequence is TGTGCCAGCTCCCCTCTTCCGTTATATGAGCAGTTCTTC. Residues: CASSPLPLYEQFF.

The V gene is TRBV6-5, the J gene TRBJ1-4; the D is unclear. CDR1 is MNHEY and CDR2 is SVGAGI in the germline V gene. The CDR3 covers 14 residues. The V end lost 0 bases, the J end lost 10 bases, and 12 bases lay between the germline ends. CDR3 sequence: CASSYSNGKSKLFF. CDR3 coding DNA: TGTGCCAGCAGTTACTCGAACGGGAAATCAAAACTGTTTTTT.

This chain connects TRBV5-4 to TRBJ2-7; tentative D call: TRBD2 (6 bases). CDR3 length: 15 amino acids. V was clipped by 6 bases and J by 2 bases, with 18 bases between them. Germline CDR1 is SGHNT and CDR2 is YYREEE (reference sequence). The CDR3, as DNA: TGTGCCAGCAATCTGGGGGGTGGCCCCCCCTACGAGCAGTACTTC. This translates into CASNLGGGPPYEQYF.

The CDR3 DNA reads TGTGCCAGCAGCTTGGGGCACAACTCCTACGAGCAGTACTTC. This translates into CASSLGHNSYEQYF. The chain is built from TRBV5-6 and TRBJ2-7, with unresolved D. Germline lookup yields CDR1 SGHDT and CDR2 YYEEEE. The CDR3 contains 14 residues. Trimming took off 0 bases at V and 0 bases at J, with 7 bases between the two ends.

CDR3 in DNA: TGTGCCTGCCGCCCCGACAGGGAGTATGTGTTGGGAAACACCATATATTTT. Protein sequence: CACRPDREYVLGNTIYF. The rearrangement links TRBV30 to TRBJ1-3; TRBD1 agrees at 7 bases. Trimming took 6 bases from V and 4 from J; bases not matched to a gene: 18. The CDR3 length is 17 residues. Germline loops: CDR1 GTSNPN, CDR2 SVGIG (reference sequence).

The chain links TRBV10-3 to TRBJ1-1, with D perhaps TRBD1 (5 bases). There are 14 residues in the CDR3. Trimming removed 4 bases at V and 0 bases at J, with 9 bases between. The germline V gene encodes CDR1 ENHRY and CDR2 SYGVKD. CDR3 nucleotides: TGTGCCATCAGTGCCGGGGGAGTGAACACTGAAGCTTTCTTT. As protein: CAISAGGVNTEAFF.

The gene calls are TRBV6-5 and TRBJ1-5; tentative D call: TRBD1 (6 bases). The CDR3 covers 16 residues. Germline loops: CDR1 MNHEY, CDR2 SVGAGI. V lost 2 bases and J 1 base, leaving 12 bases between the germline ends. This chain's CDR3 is CASSYHGQGSNQPQHF. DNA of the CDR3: TGTGCCAGCAGTTACCACGGTCAGGGGAGCAATCAGCCCCAGCATTTT.

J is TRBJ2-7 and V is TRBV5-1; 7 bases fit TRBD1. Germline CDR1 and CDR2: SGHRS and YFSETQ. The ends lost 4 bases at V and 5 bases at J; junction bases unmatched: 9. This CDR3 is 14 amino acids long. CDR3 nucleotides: TGCGCCAGCAGCCGGATTGACAGGGACAACGAGCAGTACTTC. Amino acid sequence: CASSRIDRDNEQYF.